These T cell receptor beta chains were read from a single sample in a study of Ad26.COV2.S vaccination and SARS-CoV-2 variants. Profiled with immunoSEQ multiplex PCR; TCRdb holds only in-frame clones, not every one. The table includes some 290,000 clones, 70% to 90% detected once. The input for sequencing was peripheral blood, taken in a trial of Ad26.COV2.S vaccine versus placebo. The receptors here all came from a person aged 18 to 65 who received the Ad26.COV2.S COVID-19 vaccine or a placebo. Both conserved end residues are part of each CDR3. Each record gives: V gene, J gene, clone size, D gene, CDR3 protein, CDR3 DNA. D genes are given only for firm matches. Where a row states a size, it is once, few, many or the class of an expanded clone; other rows omit it.

V: TRBV25-1; J: TRBJ1-4; size: once; D: NA; CDR3: CASSEGPLGLFF; DNA: TGTGCCAGCAGTGAAGGTCCCTTAGGACTGTTTTTT
V: TRBV10-1; J: TRBJ1-3; size: few; D: NA; CDR3: CASWGRLLGNTIYF; DNA: TGCGCCAGCTGGGGGAGATTGCTTGGAAACACCATATATTTT
V: TRBV5-5; J: TRBJ2-7; size: once; D: NA; CDR3: CASSFRDYEQYF; DNA: TGTGCCAGCAGCTTCCGGGACTACGAGCAGTACTTC
V: TRBV5-4; J: TRBJ2-3; size: NA; D: TRBD2; CDR3: CASSSTSGGVSDTQYF; DNA: TGTGCCAGCAGCTCTACCAGCGGGGGGGTCTCAGATACGCAGTATTTT
V: TRBV10-3; J: TRBJ2-7; size: NA; D: NA; CDR3: CAISESFTHEQYF; DNA: TGTGCCATCAGTGAGTCCTTTACCCACGAGCAGTACTTC
V: TRBV19; J: TRBJ1-2; size: NA; D: NA; CDR3: CASSVSQVKGYTF; DNA: TGTGCCAGTAGTGTAAGTCAGGTCAAAGGCTACACCTTC
V: TRBV7-2; J: TRBJ2-2; size: few; D: NA; CDR3: CASSLRGSWTGELFF; DNA: TGTGCCAGCAGTCTCCGAGGGAGTTGGACCGGGGAGCTGTTTTTT
V: TRBV6-5; J: TRBJ1-6; size: NA; D: NA; CDR3: CASMVSYNSPLHF; DNA: TGTGCCAGCATGGTCTCCTATAATTCACCCCTCCACTTT
V: TRBV3-1/TRBV3-2; J: TRBJ2-7; size: once; D: NA; CDR3: CASSQDWDTSYEQYF; DNA: TGTGCCAGCAGCCAAGATTGGGACACCTCCTACGAGCAGTACTTC
V: TRBV18; J: TRBJ1-1; size: NA; D: TRBD1; CDR3: CASSLRQGGDTEAFF; DNA: TGTGCCAGCTCACTAAGACAGGGCGGAGACACTGAAGCTTTCTTT
V: TRBV7-6; J: TRBJ2-5; size: NA; D: NA; CDR3: CASSLDTGSGETQYF; DNA: TGTGCCAGCAGCTTAGACACAGGTAGCGGAGAGACCCAGTACTTC
V: TRBV5-4; J: TRBJ2-7; size: NA; D: NA; CDR3: CASSLARRGSYEQYF; DNA: TGTGCCAGCAGCTTGGCTCGTCGGGGGTCCTACGAGCAGTACTTC
V: TRBV9; J: TRBJ2-5; size: NA; D: NA; CDR3: CASSVDLKRPGETQYF; DNA: TGTGCCAGCAGCGTAGATTTAAAGAGACCCGGGGAGACCCAGTACTTC
V: TRBV6-9; J: TRBJ2-6; size: NA; D: NA; CDR3: CASSQTGASGANVLTF; DNA: TGTGCCAGCAGTCAGACAGGAGCCTCTGGGGCCAACGTCCTGACTTTC
V: TRBV7-2; J: TRBJ2-1; size: NA; D: NA; CDR3: CASGLQGLPGNEQFF; DNA: TGTGCCAGCGGACTACAAGGACTACCAGGCAATGAGCAGTTCTTC
V: TRBV7-9; J: TRBJ2-3; size: NA; D: TRBD2; CDR3: CASSLTLAGRTDTQYF; DNA: TGTGCCAGCAGCTTAACGCTAGCGGGGCGCACAGATACGCAGTATTTT
V: TRBV19; J: TRBJ1-1; size: NA; D: TRBD1; CDR3: CASSPGTGGRAFF; DNA: TGTGCCAGTAGTCCCGGGACAGGGGGCCGGGCTTTCTTT
V: TRBV20-1; J: TRBJ2-3; size: NA; D: NA; CDR3: CSASQQRTSTDTQYF; DNA: TGCAGTGCTAGTCAACAGCGGACTAGCACAGATACGCAGTATTTT
V: TRBV7-2; J: TRBJ2-3; size: few; D: NA; CDR3: CASSLNRATDTQYF; DNA: TGTGCCAGCAGCTTAAATAGGGCCACAGATACGCAGTATTTT
V: TRBV19; J: TRBJ1-5; size: few; D: NA; CDR3: CATSFKLRALSNQPQHF; DNA: TGTGCCACCTCGTTTAAACTAAGGGCCCTTAGCAATCAGCCCCAGCATTTT
V: TRBV11-2; J: TRBJ2-5; size: once; D: TRBD2; CDR3: CASSLVTSGKETQYF; DNA: TGTGCCAGCAGCTTAGTCACTAGCGGAAAAGAGACCCAGTACTTC
V: TRBV7-4; J: TRBJ1-5; size: NA; D: NA; CDR3: CASSLEGGNSNQPQHF; DNA: TGTGCCAGCAGCTTAGAAGGGGGTAACAGCAATCAGCCCCAGCATTTT
V: TRBV30; J: TRBJ2-1; size: NA; D: TRBD2; CDR3: CAWSVLAGGLKQFF; DNA: TGTGCCTGGAGTGTACTAGCGGGGGGTCTTAAGCAGTTCTTC
V: TRBV2; J: TRBJ2-7; size: NA; D: NA; CDR3: CASKLAKYEQYF; DNA: TGTGCCAGCAAACTAGCTAAATACGAGCAGTACTTC
V: TRBV19; J: TRBJ1-1; size: once; D: NA; CDR3: CASSRKGRTNTEAFF; DNA: TGTGCCAGTAGTAGAAAGGGGCGGACAAACACTGAAGCTTTCTTT
V: TRBV15; J: TRBJ2-2; size: NA; D: NA; CDR3: CATSRDRHGPGRTGELFF; DNA: TGTGCCACCAGCAGAGACCGTCATGGGCCGGGACGCACCGGGGAGCTGTTTTTT
V: TRBV7-2; J: TRBJ2-5; size: NA; D: TRBD2; CDR3: CASSLHPRGVQETQYF; DNA: TGTGCCAGCAGCTTGCACCCGCGGGGGGTACAAGAGACCCAGTACTTC
V: TRBV7-2; J: TRBJ2-2; size: NA; D: TRBD2; CDR3: CASSSRLAGNTGELFF; DNA: TGTGCCAGCAGCTCAAGACTAGCGGGGAACACCGGGGAGCTGTTTTTT
V: TRBV19; J: TRBJ1-5; size: NA; D: NA; CDR3: CASSDQGNQPQHF; DNA: TGTGCCAGTAGTGACCAGGGCAATCAGCCCCAGCATTTT
V: TRBV7-2; J: TRBJ1-3; size: NA; D: TRBD1; CDR3: CASSLAQGQSLAGNTIYF; DNA: TGTGCCAGCAGCTTAGCGCAGGGACAGTCTCTCGCAGGAAACACCATATATTTT
V: TRBV6-5; J: TRBJ1-5; size: NA; D: NA; CDR3: CASRPQAHSNQPQHF; DNA: TGTGCCAGCAGACCACAGGCTCATAGCAATCAGCCCCAGCATTTT
V: TRBV5-1; J: TRBJ2-5; size: NA; D: NA; CDR3: CASSLGGAFQETQYF; DNA: TGCGCCAGCAGCTTGGGCGGGGCCTTCCAAGAGACCCAGTACTTC
V: TRBV12-3/TRBV12-4; J: TRBJ2-3; size: NA; D: NA; CDR3: CASSPATYTQYF; DNA: TGTGCCAGCAGTCCGGCTACCTATACGCAGTATTTT
V: TRBV6-1; J: TRBJ2-2; size: NA; D: TRBD2; CDR3: CASSGRLAGLTGELFF; DNA: TGTGCCAGCAGTGGTCGACTAGCGGGGCTCACCGGGGAGCTGTTTTTT
V: TRBV6-2/TRBV6-3; J: TRBJ2-2; size: NA; D: TRBD2; CDR3: CASSPPGLVGTGELFF; DNA: TGTGCCAGCAGTCCGCCGGGACTAGTGGGGACCGGGGAGCTGTTTTTT
V: TRBV11-3; J: TRBJ2-1; size: NA; D: NA; CDR3: CASSLQGGAGDEQFF; DNA: TGTGCCAGCAGCTTACAAGGGGGGGCCGGGGATGAGCAGTTCTTC
V: TRBV7-2; J: TRBJ1-4; size: NA; D: TRBD1; CDR3: CASSSGQGREKLFF; DNA: TGTGCCAGCAGCTCGGGACAGGGAAGGGAAAAACTGTTTTTT
V: TRBV9; J: TRBJ1-2; size: once; D: NA; CDR3: CASSVASMPYGYTF; DNA: TGTGCCAGCAGCGTAGCGTCTATGCCCTACGGCTACACCTTC
V: TRBV19; J: TRBJ1-4; size: many; D: NA; CDR3: CASSQQGRKLFF; DNA: TGTGCCAGTAGTCAGCAGGGCCGAAAACTGTTTTTT
V: TRBV30; J: TRBJ1-6; size: once; D: NA; CDR3: CASTQGGGLGNSPLHF; DNA: TGTGCCTCGACCCAAGGGGGGGGCCTAGGAAATTCACCCCTCCACTTT
V: TRBV29-1; J: TRBJ2-5; size: NA; D: TRBD1; CDR3: CSVRGQGTWETQYF; DNA: TGCAGCGTGAGGGGACAGGGGACGTGGGAGACCCAGTACTTC